One TCR beta chain is described in this entry. Terminally differentiated effector memory CD45RA+ cells were excluded from the naive CD8 cells, which were CD45RO-negative and positively selected for CCR7. These data are taken from a study of shared clonotypes between healthy human individuals. CDR1 LNHDA and CDR2 SQIVND come from the germline V gene (reference sequence). The ends were cut back, 3 bases at V and 7 bases at J, with 19 bases in the middle. The CDR3 extends over 15 amino acids. Researchers divided each subset's genomic DNA evenly across several immunoSEQ plates. The method was immunoSEQ multiplex PCR; TCRdb's version includes in-frame clones alone and lacks a portion of them. The sample lists more than 600,000 clones, approximately 90% seen once, with about a quarter in the top ten.

The sequencing input was naive CD8+ T cells sorted from blood. V gene TRBV19 combines with J gene TRBJ2-7; perhaps TRBD2 as D (5 bases). The clonotype originates from a man younger than 40 in good health. CDR3 residues: CASSMFVQATGEQYF. The DNA of the CDR3 is TGTGCCAGTAGTATGTTTGTCCAAGCTACGGGGGAGCAGTACTTC. Supplemented by reference TRBV19 and TRBJ2-7, the full variable domain reads DGGITQSPKYLFRKEGQNVTLSCEQNLNHDAMYWYRQDPGQGLRLIYYSQIVNDFQKGDIAEGYSVSREKKESFPLTVTSAQKNPTAFYLCASSMFVQATGEQYFGPGTRLTVT.